The clone carrying this TCR beta chain was picked up one time. The antigen remains undetermined. The data are from a study of blood T cells in healthy people across ages. Broader study findings: Long-lived donors carried more naive CD4+ cells and greater diversity than aged donors.

Through a sample-barcoded 5' primer and a J-beta primer mix, a second PCR was run for 7 to 11 cycles. TCRdb fed the 5' RACE reads into MiXCR, producing one record per CDR3 protein. The sample lists about 1.1 million distinct CDR3 sequences, roughly two fifths occurring once. The clonotype comes from a man aged 18 to 29 in good health. The sample was blood.

Here the CDR3 DNA reads TGTGCCAGCAGTAAATACGATGGGGCAGATGGCTACACCTTC. Translated, it gives CASSKYDGADGYTF. The chain is built from TRBV6-2 or TRBV6-3 and TRBJ1-2; tentatively, D is TRBD1 (5 bases). V dropped 5 bases and J dropped 6 bases, with 16 bases sitting between them. The CDR3 consists of 14 residues. Germline CDR1 is MNHEY and CDR2 is SVGEGT.